The 26 T cell receptor beta chains below come from one sample, sequenced in a study of cytomegalovirus exposure and HLA in healthy donors. Using immunoSEQ multiplex PCR, the repertoire was profiled, and TCRdb retains in-frame clones only, with some absent. This sample yields 150,000 to 200,000 clones, of which 85% are seen a single time; more than 15% belongs to the top ten. The specimen was PBMCs. Source of these receptors: a man aged 18 to 29 in good health and CMV-seropositive.

This clone was seen just once. This chain joins TRBV28 and TRBJ1-2; D uncertain. Per germline, CDR1 MDHEN and CDR2 SYDVKM. The CDR3 loop spans 14 amino acids. V lost 6 bases and J lost 2, with 13 bases in between. The CDR3 reads CASRPADFNYGYTF. The CDR3 nucleotides are TGTGCCAGCAGGCCAGCGGATTTCAACTATGGCTACACCTTC.

V gene TRBV27 combines with J gene TRBJ2-3; TRBD2 might be the D (5 bases). CDR3 length: 16 amino acids. The germline V and J ends were trimmed by 5 bases and 0 bases, with 15 bases remaining between them. The V gene's germline CDR1 is MNHEY and CDR2 SMNVEV (reference sequence). CDR3 amino acids: CASSPTREHSTDTQYF. The CDR3 region has the DNA TGTGCCAGCAGTCCAACGAGGGAGCATAGCACAGATACGCAGTATTTT.

The chain carries TRBV6-1 and TRBJ2-3; 9 bases are shared with TRBD2. CDR1 and CDR2 (germline): MNHNS, SASEGT. Losses at the gene ends were 7 bases for V and 4 bases for J; bases not matched to a gene: 9. This CDR3 is built from 15 residues. The CDR3 protein is CASTGRGLASDTQYF. The DNA of the CDR3 is TGTGCCAGCACCGGGCGGGGACTAGCTTCAGATACGCAGTATTTT.

The chain has TRBV27 and TRBJ2-1, with a possible D match to TRBD2 (6 bases). V was clipped by 6 bases and J by 0 bases, with 12 bases between them. Per germline, CDR1 MNHEY and CDR2 SMNVEV (reference sequence). The CDR3 is 15 residues long. The CDR3 DNA follows: TGTGCCAGCAGCGGGGCGGGGAGCTCCTACAATGAGCAGTTCTTC. Its protein is CASSGAGSSYNEQFF.

This chain joins TRBV7-2 and TRBJ2-2; D perhaps matches TRBD2 (6 bases). Per germline, CDR1 SGHTA and CDR2 FQGNSA. The ends were cut back, 5 bases at V and 2 bases at J, with 12 bases in the middle. The CDR3 is 15 residues long. CDR3 residues: CASSRGGPNTGELFF. In DNA, the CDR3 is TGTGCCAGCAGCCGAGGAGGGCCTAACACCGGGGAGCTGTTTTTT.

The chain has TRBV11-2 and TRBJ1-1, with D maybe TRBD1 (5 bases). With 5 bases removed from V and 2 bases from J, the gap between germline ends came to 15 bases. Germline assignment: CDR1 SGHAT and CDR2 FQNNGV. The CDR3 sequence is 15 residues long. The CDR3 here is CASSPPAGPNTEAFF. CDR3 DNA: TGTGCCAGCAGCCCCCCTGCAGGGCCCAACACTGAAGCTTTCTTT.

V and J are TRBV7-2 and TRBJ1-1; D call uncertain. Germline V gene sequence: CDR1 SGHTA, CDR2 FQGNSA. This CDR3 is built from 14 residues. The V end was cut by 5 bases, the J end by 7 bases, with 17 bases between. CDR3 sequence reads: CASSRDLIRLEAFF. DNA of the CDR3: TGTGCCAGCAGCCGAGATCTAATACGTCTTGAAGCTTTCTTT.

This chain connects TRBV28 to TRBJ2-5; D gene uncertain. Germline V gives CDR1 MDHEN, CDR2 SYDVKM. The CDR3 consists of 13 residues. V lost 5 bases and J lost 4, with 11 bases in between. CDR3 sequence reads: CASSDSGGETQYF. For the CDR3, the DNA is TGTGCCAGCAGTGATTCGGGTGGAGAGACCCAGTACTTC.

The V gene is TRBV13, the J gene TRBJ2-5; TRBD1 aligns across 8 bases. V was pared by 5 bases and J by 6 bases, with 11 bases of the junction left unmatched. This CDR3 is 15 amino acids long. Germline CDR1 is PRHDT and CDR2 is FYEKMQ (reference sequence). CDR3: CASSATGGNGKTQYF. CDR3 nucleotides: TGTGCCAGCAGCGCCACAGGGGGAAATGGGAAGACCCAGTACTTC.

The chain is built from TRBV5-1 and TRBJ1-6, with D unresolved. Germline-derived CDR1 and CDR2 are SGHRS and YFSETQ. The CDR3 is 14 amino acids. Trimming took 0 bases from V and 5 from J, leaving 6 bases between them. Written as DNA, the CDR3 is TGCGCCAGCAGCTTGGGACAAAATAATTCACCCCTCCACTTT. Encoded protein: CASSLGQNNSPLHF. Looking up the rest from reference TRBV5-1 and TRBJ1-6 gives the full variable domain: KAGVTQTPRYLIKTRGQQVTLSCSPISGHRSVSWYQQTPGQGLQFLFEYFSETQRNKGNFPGRFSGRQFSNSRSEMNVSTLELGDSALYLCASSLGQNNSPLHFGNGTRLTVT.

This rearrangement joins TRBV27 to TRBJ2-7; 9 nucleotides line up with TRBD1. From germline, CDR1 is MNHEY and CDR2 SMNVEV (reference sequence). Germline trimming cut 6 bases from V and 5 bases from J; bases unmatched to any gene: 11. This CDR3 region has 15 residues. The CDR3 region is CASSRSGTGNHEQYF. DNA for the CDR3: TGTGCCAGCAGCCGATCCGGGACAGGGAACCACGAGCAGTACTTC.

The chain joins TRBV7-8 to TRBJ2-5; 9 nucleotides align to TRBD2. The CDR3 loop spans 14 amino acids. Per germline, CDR1 SGHVS and CDR2 FQNEAQ. V was pared by 5 bases and J by 2 bases, with 3 bases of the junction left unmatched. The CDR3 protein is CASSPSGGQETQYF. The CDR3 DNA sequence: TGTGCCAGCAGCCCGAGCGGGGGGCAAGAGACCCAGTACTTC. The whole variable domain, filled in from reference TRBV7-8 and TRBJ2-5, reads GAGVSQSPRYKVAKRGQDVALRCDPISGHVSLFWYQQALGQGPEFLTYFQNEAQLDKSGLPSDRFFAERPEGSVSTLKIQRTQQEDSAVYLCASSPSGGQETQYFGPGTRLLVL.

This chain joins TRBV10-3 and TRBJ1-2; 7 bases map to TRBD1. This CDR3 has 14 amino acids. Trimming cost V 10 bases and J 1 base; bases outside gene matches: 9. Looked up from germline, CDR1 is ENHRY and CDR2 is SYGVKD. In DNA, the CDR3 is TGTGCCACCGGACAGGCCTTATTTAACTATGGCTACACCTTC. Translated, it gives CATGQALFNYGYTF.

V is TRBV11-3 and J is TRBJ2-7, with D perhaps matching TRBD2 (6 bases). Germline CDR1 is SGHNT and CDR2 is YENEEA. This CDR3 has 16 amino acids. With 0 bases removed from V and 1 base from J, the gap between germline ends came to 13 bases. This CDR3 reads CASSLERGGGSYEQYF. The CDR3, as DNA: TGTGCCAGCAGCTTAGAGAGGGGAGGAGGATCCTACGAGCAGTACTTC.

The J gene is TRBJ1-3, the V gene TRBV7-9; maybe TRBD1 (5 bases). Per germline, CDR1 SEHNR and CDR2 FQNEAQ (reference sequence). CDR3 length equals 16 residues. Deletions cut 5 bases from V and 1 base from J, with 15 bases between. The chain's CDR3 is CASSVPDSASGNTIYF. The CDR3 region has the DNA TGTGCCAGCAGCGTTCCTGACAGCGCATCTGGAAACACCATATATTTT.

This chain joins TRBV4-2 and TRBJ2-3, with 7 bases matching TRBD1. Germline V CDR1 and CDR2: LGHNA, YNFKEQ. V shed 0 bases, J shed 2 bases, and the junction held 5 bases outside the gene matches. The CDR3 is 16 amino acids. The CDR3 DNA reads TGTGCCAGCAGCCAAGATAGGGGGCAACTCACAGATACGCAGTATTTT. Translation: CASSQDRGQLTDTQYF.

The rearrangement joins TRBV15 to TRBJ1-3; 8 nucleotides align to TRBD1. This CDR3 contains 15 residues. Germline V lookup: CDR1 LNHNV, CDR2 YYDKDF (reference sequence). Germline trimming cut 5 bases from V and 2 bases from J; bases unmatched to any gene: 5. The CDR3 DNA reads TGTGCCACCAGCCTGGACAGGGACCCTGGAAACACCATATATTTT. Encoded protein: CATSLDRDPGNTIYF.

The rearrangement links TRBV5-1 to TRBJ2-7; 13 bases are shared with TRBD2. The V gene end was trimmed by 9 bases and the J gene end by 7 bases; junction bases not matched to a gene: 13. Germline-derived CDR1 and CDR2 are SGHRS and YFSETQ. The CDR3 totals 15 residues. CDR3 nucleotides: TGCGCCACCAAACACACACTAGCGGGAGGGGAAGAGCAGTACTTC. As protein: CATKHTLAGGEEQYF.

V and J are TRBV6-6 and TRBJ2-5, with D possibly TRBD1 on 6 matching bases. The V gene lost 4 bases and the J gene lost 4 bases, with 13 bases spanning the gap. This CDR3 contains 14 residues. CDR1 and CDR2 from the germline V gene are MNHNY and SVGAGI (reference sequence). The CDR3 loop reads CASSSLEGVETQYF. The DNA of the CDR3 is TGTGCCAGCAGTTCCCTTGAGGGGGTAGAGACCCAGTACTTC.

V is TRBV6-6 and J is TRBJ2-7; D might be TRBD2 (5 bases). The CDR3 is made up of 13 amino acids. Trimming left V 5 bases short and J 2 bases short, with 10 bases between. Germline V lookup: CDR1 MNHNY, CDR2 SVGAGI (reference sequence). CDR3 in amino acids: CASSRTFAYEQYF. CDR3 DNA: TGTGCCAGCAGTAGGACTTTCGCCTACGAGCAGTACTTC.

As regards this clone: The junction and the germline gene differ at one end; a read error may be behind it. The J gene is TRBJ2-7, the V gene TRBV19; TRBD2 might be the D (5 bases). The CDR3 is 15 residues long. Germline V gene data show CDR1 as LNHDA and CDR2 as SQIVND (reference sequence). CDR3 sequence reads: CASSVDRAPEGEQYF. The CDR3 bases are TGTGCCAGTAGTGTAGACCGGGCCCCAGAGGGCGAGCAGTACTTC.

The chain has TRBV6-5 and TRBJ2-1; 10 nucleotides line up with TRBD2. The CDR3 loop spans 15 amino acids. CDR1 is MNHEY, CDR2 SVGAGI, per germline. Trimming cost V 0 bases and J 7 bases; bases outside gene matches: 3. The CDR3 DNA is TGTGCCAGCAGTTACTCGACTAGCGGGTTGAATGAGCAGTTCTTC. Encoded protein: CASSYSTSGLNEQFF.

The table lists this clone with a count of one. The J gene is TRBJ1-5, the V gene TRBV30; D is perhaps TRBD1 (5 bases). Trimming shortened V by 2 bases and J by 0 bases, and 11 bases separated the two germline ends. The germline V gene has CDR1 GTSNPN and CDR2 SVGIG (reference sequence). The CDR3 loop spans 15 amino acids. CDR3 sequence (DNA): TGTGCCTGGAGTCCCGGAGGGGCTAGCAATCAGCCCCAGCATTTT. Its translation: CAWSPGGASNQPQHF. Variable domain in full (rest from reference TRBV30 and TRBJ1-5): SQTIHQWPATLVQPVGSPLSLECTVEGTSNPNLYWYRQAAGRGLQLLFYSVGIGQISSEVPQNLSASRPQDRQFILSSKKLLLSDSGFYLCAWSPGGASNQPQHFGDGTRLSIL.

This chain connects TRBV28 to TRBJ1-2; a possible D gene is TRBD1 (5 bases). CDR1 and CDR2 from the germline V gene are MDHEN and SYDVKM. CDR3 length equals 13 residues. The V end lost 6 bases, the J end lost 3 bases, and 11 bases lay between the germline ends. The CDR3 loop reads CASSQGPDYGYTF. The DNA of the CDR3 is TGTGCCAGCAGCCAGGGTCCCGACTATGGCTACACCTTC.

This sequence joins TRBV29-1 and TRBJ1-3, with a possible D match to TRBD1 (6 bases). Trimming cost V 5 bases and J 0 bases, with 14 bases left between them. This CDR3 has 15 residues. Germline V gene data show CDR1 as SQVTM and CDR2 as ANQGSEA. CDR3: CSVTRQESSGNTIYF. CDR3 coding DNA: TGCAGCGTTACCAGACAGGAGAGCTCTGGAAACACCATATATTTT.

This clone was counted once. The chain carries TRBV5-1 and TRBJ2-5; D perhaps matches TRBD1 (7 bases). The CDR3 sequence is 14 residues long. Germline assignment: CDR1 SGHRS and CDR2 YFSETQ. V was cut by 1 base and J by 3 bases, with 10 bases left in between. The CDR3 is CASSLQGGEETQYF. CDR3 in DNA: TGCGCCAGCAGCTTGCAGGGGGGCGAAGAGACCCAGTACTTC.